The 12 T cell receptor beta chains listed next were all sequenced from one sample in a study of PD-L1 blockade in urothelial cancer. Time point meaning: pretreatment peripheral blood. The method was immunoSEQ multiplex PCR; TCRdb's version includes in-frame clones alone and lacks a portion of them. In the table there are around 100,000 clones, roughly 84% of which are singletons. This material consisted of PBMCs, taken around atezolizumab (anti-PD-L1) treatment. Receptors originate from a man aged 55 to 69 with urothelial cancer.

The rearrangement joins TRBV6-6 to TRBJ1-1; 7 bases line up with TRBD1. The CDR3 is 13 amino acids. Germline trimming cut 2 bases from V and 8 bases from J; bases unmatched to any gene: 5. Germline loops: CDR1 MNHNY, CDR2 SVGAGI (reference sequence). CDR3 sequence: CASSYLADREAFF. The DNA for the CDR3 is TGTGCCAGCAGTTACCTTGCGGACAGGGAAGCTTTCTTT.

V usage is TRBV2 and J usage is TRBJ1-1; D ambiguous. Trimming cost V 11 bases and J 0 bases, with 13 bases left between them. CDR3 length equals 13 residues. Looked up from germline, CDR1 is SNHLY and CDR2 is FYNNEI. This CDR3 reads CAWLGVVNTEAFF. CDR3 nucleotides: TGTGCCTGGCTGGGAGTTGTGAACACTGAAGCTTTCTTT.

The genes are TRBV30 and TRBJ1-1, with 7 bases lining up with TRBD1. Germline CDR1 and CDR2: GTSNPN and SVGIG (reference sequence). V lost 1 base and J lost 5; bases outside the gene matches: 4. The CDR3 extends over 13 amino acids. CDR3 sequence reads: CAWSAGQWTEAFF. CDR3 sequence (DNA): TGTGCCTGGAGTGCGGGACAGTGGACTGAAGCTTTCTTT.

The J gene is TRBJ2-7, the V gene TRBV19; TRBD1 agrees at 11 bases. V was clipped by 6 bases and J by 0 bases; unmatched bases: 7. CDR3 length equals 16 residues. CDR1 is LNHDA and CDR2 is SQIVND in the germline V gene (reference sequence). This chain's CDR3 is CASSVDGTGGSYEQYF. CDR3 coding DNA: TGTGCCAGTAGCGTGGATGGGACAGGGGGCTCCTACGAGCAGTACTTC.

The chain has TRBV27 and TRBJ2-5; 8 positions match TRBD2. The germline V gene encodes CDR1 MNHEY and CDR2 SMNVEV (reference sequence). With V trimmed by 6 bases and J by 4 bases, 10 bases remained unmatched. This CDR3 has 15 amino acids. The CDR3 spells CASRGTGTRTETQYF. The CDR3 DNA sequence: TGTGCCAGCAGGGGAACCGGGACTAGGACAGAGACCCAGTACTTC.

The CDR3 coding sequence is TGTGCCAGCAGCCAAGGGGGTCCCGAGCAGTACTTC. It encodes CASSQGGPEQYF. V gene TRBV11-3 combines with J gene TRBJ2-7; weak D call: TRBD1 (6 bases). The V and J ends lost 5 bases and 6 bases respectively, with 11 bases between them. The CDR3 consists of 12 residues. The germline V gene encodes CDR1 SGHNT and CDR2 YENEEA.

The V and J genes are TRBV7-2 and TRBJ2-5; TRBD2 aligns across 9 bases. Germline V CDR1 and CDR2: SGHTA, FQGNSA. J gave up 5 bases and V 2 bases, and 9 bases lay outside the gene matches. The CDR3 covers 16 residues. The CDR3 reads CASSLRPAGGLETQYF. The CDR3 DNA reads TGTGCCAGCAGCTTACGCCCGGCGGGGGGGCTCGAGACCCAGTACTTC.

The genes are TRBV11-2 and TRBJ1-2; 8 nucleotides agree with TRBD1. Germline-derived CDR1 and CDR2 are SGHAT and FQNNGV. This CDR3 is built from 16 residues. V gave up 1 base and J gave up 6 bases; unmatched junction bases: 10. The CDR3 loop is CASSLVRAGGADGYTF. In DNA form, the CDR3 reads TGTGCCAGCAGCTTAGTTCGGGCAGGGGGCGCGGATGGCTACACCTTC.

V gene TRBV9 combines with J gene TRBJ1-2, with D perhaps matching TRBD1 (6 bases). From germline, CDR1 is SGDLS and CDR2 YYNGEE. Trimming removed 0 bases from V and 5 bases from J, with 11 bases in between. This CDR3 has 14 amino acids. CDR3 protein: CASSVGEGHYGYTF. As DNA, the CDR3 is TGTGCCAGCAGCGTAGGGGAGGGACATTATGGCTACACCTTC.

The chain employs TRBV5-1 and TRBJ2-2; TRBD2 agrees at 13 bases. The junction had 2 bases not matched to a gene; V was cut back by 4 bases and J by 2 bases. This CDR3 is built from 16 residues. CDR1 and CDR2 from the germline V gene are SGHRS and YFSETQ. This chain's CDR3 is CASSRGLAGNTGELFF. CDR3 bases: TGCGCCAGCAGCAGGGGACTAGCGGGAAACACCGGGGAGCTGTTTTTT.

This clone has only a few counts. The V gene is TRBV28, the J gene TRBJ2-7; 9 bases are a match to TRBD1. CDR1 is MDHEN, CDR2 SYDVKM, per germline. V was pared by 4 bases and J by 6 bases, with 10 bases of the junction left unmatched. The CDR3 is 15 residues long. CDR3: CASSSSGQGSGEQYF. For the CDR3, the DNA is TGTGCCAGCAGTTCCTCGGGACAGGGAAGTGGCGAGCAGTACTTC.

This clone was observed a single time. The chain couples TRBV7-2 to TRBJ2-7, with D possibly being TRBD1 (6 bases). Germline V CDR1 and CDR2: SGHTA, FQGNSA. Trimming stripped 1 base from V and 4 bases from J, with 11 bases between. The CDR3 spans 14 residues. The CDR3 loop is CASSLEGVPYEQYF. The CDR3 nucleotides read TGTGCCAGCAGCTTAGAGGGGGTTCCGTACGAGCAGTACTTC.